This T cell receptor (beta chain) was sequenced for a study of shared clonotypes between healthy human individuals. Germline V gene sequence: CDR1 MNHEY, CDR2 SMNVEV (reference sequence). Trimming took off 4 bases at V and 4 bases at J, with 14 bases between the two ends. The CDR3 is 14 residues long. Clones were read by immunoSEQ multiplex PCR, and TCRdb kept only the in-frame ones, dropping some. The profile shows millions of clones, about 95% of them singletons. CD45RO-negative CD8 cells positively selected for CCR7 made up the naive population, which excluded terminally differentiated effector memory CD45RA+ cells.

The sequencing sample was made of naive CD8+ T cells sorted from blood. The rearrangement links TRBV27 to TRBJ2-7; D is unresolved. The TCR was taken from a man aged 18 to 30 in good health. The CDR3 DNA sequence: TGTGCCAGCAGTTCGGATCGTCTTCGATACGAGCAGTACTTC. Translation: CASSSDRLRYEQYF.